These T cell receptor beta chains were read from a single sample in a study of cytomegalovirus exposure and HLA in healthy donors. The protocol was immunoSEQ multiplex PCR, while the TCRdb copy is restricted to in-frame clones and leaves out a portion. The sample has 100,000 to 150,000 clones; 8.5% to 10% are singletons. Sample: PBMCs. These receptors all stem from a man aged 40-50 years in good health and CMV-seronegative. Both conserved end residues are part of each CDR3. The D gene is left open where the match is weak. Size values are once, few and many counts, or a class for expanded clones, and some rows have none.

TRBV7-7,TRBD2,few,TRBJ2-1,CASSLGGAGGFDEQFF,TGTGCCAGCAGCTTAGGTGGAGCCGGGGGGTTCGATGAGCAGTTCTTC
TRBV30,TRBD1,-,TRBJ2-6,CAWSGGERGLGANVLTF,TGTGCCTGGAGTGGAGGGGAGAGGGGGCTTGGGGCCAACGTCCTGACTTTC
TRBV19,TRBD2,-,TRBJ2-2,CATGWGGTGELFF,TGTGCCACCGGGTGGGGGGGAACCGGGGAGCTGTTTTTT
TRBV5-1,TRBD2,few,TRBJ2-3,CASRRLAGGLTDTQYF,TGCGCCAGCAGGAGACTAGCGGGGGGCCTCACAGATACGCAGTATTTT
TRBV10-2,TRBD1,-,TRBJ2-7,CASRKDRGSSYEQYF,TGCGCCAGCCGAAAGGACAGGGGCTCTTCCTACGAGCAGTACTTC
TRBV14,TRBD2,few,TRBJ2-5,CASSQASGTTETQYF,TGTGCCAGCAGCCAAGCATCCGGGACTACCGAGACCCAGTACTTC
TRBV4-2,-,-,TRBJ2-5,CASSQVIREETQYF,TGTGCCAGCAGCCAAGTCATCAGGGAAGAGACCCAGTACTTC
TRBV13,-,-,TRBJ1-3,CASSPSFGNTIYF,TGTGCCAGCAGCCCCTCCTTTGGAAACACCATATATTTT
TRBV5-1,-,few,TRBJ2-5,CASSRRRQESGETQYF,TGCGCCAGCAGCCGCCGTAGACAGGAATCGGGAGAGACCCAGTACTTC
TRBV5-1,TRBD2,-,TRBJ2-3,CASSLLAGGSTDTQYF,TGCGCCAGCAGCTTACTAGCGGGGGGTAGCACAGATACGCAGTATTTT
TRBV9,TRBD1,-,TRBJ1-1,CASSVDRDSEAFF,TGTGCCAGCAGCGTAGACCGGGACAGTGAAGCTTTCTTT
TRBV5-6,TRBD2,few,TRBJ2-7,CASSPGLAGIYEQYF,TGTGCCAGCAGCCCGGGATTAGCGGGCATTTACGAGCAGTACTTC
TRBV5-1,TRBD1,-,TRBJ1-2,CASSLATGGAGGSTF,TGCGCCAGCAGCTTGGCCACAGGGGGCGCGGGGGGCTCCACCTTC
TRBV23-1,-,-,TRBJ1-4,CASSLKASIQVKKLFF,TGCGCCAGCAGTCTTAAAGCTAGTATACAGGTAAAAAAACTGTTTTTT
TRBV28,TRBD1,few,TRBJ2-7,CASKTGGPREQYF,TGTGCCAGCAAGACAGGGGGGCCGAGGGAGCAGTACTTC
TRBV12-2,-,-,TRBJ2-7,CASRLHCEDYEQYF,TGTGCAAGTCGCTTACATTGTGAAGACTACGAGCAGTACTTC
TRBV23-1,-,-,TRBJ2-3,CASSRGSARGTDTQYF,TGCGCCAGCAGTCGCGGCAGCGCCAGGGGCACAGATACGCAGTATTTT
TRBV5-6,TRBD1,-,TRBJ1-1,CASSFDRVMNTEAFF,TGTGCCAGCAGCTTCGACAGGGTCATGAACACTGAAGCTTTCTTT
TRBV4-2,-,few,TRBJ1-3,CASSQEWGGDTIYF,TGTGCCAGCAGCCAAGAATGGGGGGGAGACACCATATATTTT
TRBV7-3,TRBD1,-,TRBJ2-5,CASSLIGGSETQYF,TGTGCCAGCAGCTTAATAGGGGGCTCAGAGACCCAGTACTTC
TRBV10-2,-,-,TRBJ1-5,CASSVQDGQPQHF,TGCGCCAGCAGTGTTCAGGATGGTCAGCCCCAGCATTTT
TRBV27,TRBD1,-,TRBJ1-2,CASSRQGRGSNYGYTF,TGTGCCAGCAGTCGACAGGGACGGGGATCTAACTATGGCTACACCTTC
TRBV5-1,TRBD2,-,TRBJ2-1,CASGLAANNEQFF,TGCGCCAGCGGACTAGCGGCTAACAATGAGCAGTTCTTC
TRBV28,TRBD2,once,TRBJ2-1,CASRGSSGLSYNEQFF,TGTGCCAGCAGGGGGAGTAGCGGGCTCTCCTACAATGAGCAGTTCTTC
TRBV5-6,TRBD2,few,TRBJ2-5,CASSSGLAGGQETQYF,TGTGCCAGCAGCTCCGGACTAGCGGGGGGTCAAGAGACCCAGTACTTC
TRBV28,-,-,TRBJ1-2,CANSLNYGYTF,TGTGCCAACTCTCTAAACTATGGCTACACCTTC
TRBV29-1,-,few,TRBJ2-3,CSVGQIGGNTDTQYF,TGCAGCGTTGGGCAGATTGGCGGGAACACAGATACGCAGTATTTT
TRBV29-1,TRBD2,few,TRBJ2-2,CSARLAGVATGELFF,TGCAGCGCCCGACTAGCGGGGGTGGCCACCGGGGAGCTGTTTTTT
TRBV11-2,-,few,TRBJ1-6,CASSLGGDNSPLHF,TGTGCCAGCAGCTTAGGGGGGGATAATTCACCCCTCCACTTT
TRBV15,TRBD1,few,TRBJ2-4,CATRGTGAGKNIQYF,TGTGCCACCAGGGGGACAGGGGCGGGCAAAAACATTCAGTACTTC
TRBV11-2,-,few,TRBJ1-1,CASRRGVGGYPEAFF,TGTGCCAGCAGGAGGGGTGTGGGGGGATACCCTGAAGCTTTCTTT
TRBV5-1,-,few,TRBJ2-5,CASSYNGNQETQYF,TGCGCCAGCAGCTATAACGGTAACCAAGAGACCCAGTACTTC
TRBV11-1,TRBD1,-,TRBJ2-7,CASSPRQGTGYEQYF,TGTGCCAGCAGCCCCCGACAGGGTACGGGCTACGAGCAGTACTTC
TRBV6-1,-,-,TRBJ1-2,CASSPVSNYGYTF,TGTGCCAGCAGCCCTGTCTCTAACTATGGCTACACCTTC
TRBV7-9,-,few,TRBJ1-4,CASSSSGEEKLFF,TGTGCCAGCAGCTCATCAGGGGAAGAAAAACTGTTTTTT
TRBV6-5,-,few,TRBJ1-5,CASRPPQGNQPQHF,TGTGCCAGCAGACCACCCCAGGGTAATCAGCCCCAGCATTTT
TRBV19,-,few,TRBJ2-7,CASNKGGSELIYEQYF,TGTGCTAGTAATAAAGGAGGGAGCGAACTGATATACGAGCAGTACTTC
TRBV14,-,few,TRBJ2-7,CASSPWTARYEQYF,TGTGCCAGCAGCCCGTGGACAGCCCGCTACGAGCAGTACTTC
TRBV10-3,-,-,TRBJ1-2,CAITGQWGYTF,TGTGCCATCACCGGACAGTGGGGCTACACCTTC